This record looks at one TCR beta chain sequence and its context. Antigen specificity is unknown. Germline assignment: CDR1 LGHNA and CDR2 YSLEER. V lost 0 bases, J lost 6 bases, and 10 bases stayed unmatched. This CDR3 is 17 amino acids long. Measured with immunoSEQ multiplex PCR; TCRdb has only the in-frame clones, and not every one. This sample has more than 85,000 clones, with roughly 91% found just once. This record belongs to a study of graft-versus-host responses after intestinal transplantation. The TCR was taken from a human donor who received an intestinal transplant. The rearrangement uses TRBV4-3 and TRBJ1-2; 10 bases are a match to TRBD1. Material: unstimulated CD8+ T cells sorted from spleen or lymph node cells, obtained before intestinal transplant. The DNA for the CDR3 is TGCGCCAGCAGCCAAGATAAGGCAGGGGGACAGGGGAATGGCTACACCTTC. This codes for CASSQDKAGGQGNGYTF.